This T cell receptor beta chain was recovered during a study of CD8 T cells in Susac syndrome. As for the study in general: Patients with Susac syndrome, at blood draw, were therapy-naive, on corticosteroids, or on intravenous immunoglobulin alone.

Peripheral blood CD8+ and CD4+ T cells were profiled by TCR beta sequencing. TEMRA cells underwent FACS enrichment and CD8+ and CD4+ T cells underwent negative isolation. Roughly 0.45 to 1 ug RNA was reverse transcribed with random hexamers. It was immunoSEQ multiplex PCR that amplified TCR beta CDR3 across 54 Vbeta and 13 Jbeta. TCRdb re-called the immunoSEQ multiplex PCR reads through MiXCR, storing one row per CDR3 protein. The sample lists 55,000 to 75,000 distinct CDR3 sequences, 85% to 95% occurring once. Trimming removed 6 bases at V and 7 bases at J, with 13 bases between. This CDR3 comprises 13 residues.

This receptor was obtained from a human donor with Susac syndrome. This sequence joins TRBV12-3 or TRBV12-4 and TRBJ2-1, with a possible D match to TRBD2 (6 bases). The material sequenced was CD4+ T cells from PBMCs. CDR3 in DNA: TGTGCCAGCAGATTGACTAGTCAAAATGAGCAGTTCTTC. This codes for CASRLTSQNEQFF.